The present T cell receptor (beta chain) was sequenced within a study of molecular identifiers for immune sequencing clone quantification. Study-level findings and limits: Clones above 20 RNA copies contained over 97% of effector molecules but under 1% of naive ones.

In the case of this clonotype: The antigen is not known.

Previously described methods and listed TCR primers were employed for the bulk TCR libraries. TCRdb reprocessed the PCR reads with MiXCR, giving one entry per CDR3 protein. The table lists fewer than 100,000 distinct CDR3 sequences, around 20% of them singletons. CDR3 size: 16 residues. Germline values: CDR1 SEHNR, CDR2 FQNEAQ (reference sequence). V dropped 5 bases and J dropped 4; count of bases not matched to a gene: 11. Construction of naive CD8 libraries employed roughly 19,000 to 1,100,000 sorted cells together with 10%, 30% or 50% RNA. Naive CD8 T cells were sorted as CD8+CD4-CCR7+CD45RA+. This chain uses TRBV7-9 with TRBJ2-1, with 7 bases fitting TRBD2. The sample was naive CD8+ T cells from blood, with Jurkat cell RNA spiked in. The subset here: FACS-sorted CD8+CD4-CCR7+CD45RA+ naive T cells. The TCR was taken from a human donor in good health. Some libraries in this study had Jurkat cell RNA spiked in. The CDR3 loop reads CASSTGPAGRYNEQFF. The CDR3 bases are TGTGCCAGCAGCACGGGACCAGCGGGAAGGTACAATGAGCAGTTCTTC.